This T cell receptor (beta chain) was found in a study of T-cell reconstitution after alpha-beta-depleted transplantation in children. There are many counts of this clonotype. CDR1 and CDR2 (germline): LGHDT, YNNKEL (reference sequence). This CDR3 spans 14 amino acids. V dropped 3 bases and J dropped 6; count of bases not matched to a gene: 8. Library preparation (for TCRbeta) was performed with unique molecular identifiers. TCRdb re-called the PCR reads with MiXCR, one entry per CDR3 protein. The table has some 200,000 distinct CDR3 sequences, less than 15% seen once. Material: PBMCs from the stem cell graft donor, obtained from the stem cell graft. V usage is TRBV3-1 and J usage is TRBJ2-7; TRBD1 agrees at 7 bases. The TCR sequence derives from a human donor who donated a stem cell graft to a child with acute lymphoblastic leukemia. CDR3 residues: CASSQRQGYGEQYF. DNA for the CDR3: TGTGCCAGCAGCCAGAGACAGGGTTACGGCGAGCAGTACTTC.